This T cell receptor (beta chain) appears in the sequencing data of a study of blood T cell repertoires in COVID-19. Study details: Collection of acute and convalescent COVID-19 samples took place in the United States, Italy and Spain. Sources were T cells, B-cell-depleted T cells, or PBMCs; the material itself was cDNA or gDNA.

Authors' processing steps: Quantification of nucleated cells was approximated via reference gene primer amplification. Generated by immunoSEQ multiplex PCR, the TCRdb table keeps only in-frame clones and is missing some. That table is the source of V, J and clone size, and D and trimming were worked out from the DNA. The profile shows 250,000 to 300,000 clones, 80% to 90% of them singletons. V gave up 0 bases and J gave up 7 bases, with 16 bases separating them. Germline assignment: CDR1 SGHAT and CDR2 FQNNGV. This CDR3 spans 15 amino acids. V gene TRBV11-2 combines with J gene TRBJ2-7; weak D call: TRBD1 (5 bases). The receptor was isolated from a man aged 80 or over with acute or convalescent COVID-19. Material for sequencing was peripheral blood. The CDR3 DNA sequence: TGTGCCAGCAGCTTAGATCCGGCAGGGTTTGGGGAGCAGTACTTC. Translating it yields CASSLDPAGFGEQYF.